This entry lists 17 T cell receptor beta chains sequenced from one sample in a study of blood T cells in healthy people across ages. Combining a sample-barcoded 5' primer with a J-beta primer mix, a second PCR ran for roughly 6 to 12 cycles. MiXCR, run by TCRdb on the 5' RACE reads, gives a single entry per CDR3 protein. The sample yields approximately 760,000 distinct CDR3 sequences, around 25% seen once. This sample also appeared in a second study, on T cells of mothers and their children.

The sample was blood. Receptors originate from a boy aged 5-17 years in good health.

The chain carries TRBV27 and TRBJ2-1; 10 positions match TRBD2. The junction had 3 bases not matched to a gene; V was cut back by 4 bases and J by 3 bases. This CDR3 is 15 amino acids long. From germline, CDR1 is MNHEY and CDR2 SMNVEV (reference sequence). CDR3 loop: CASSSGLANYNEQFF. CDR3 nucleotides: TGTGCCAGCAGTTCGGGACTAGCGAACTACAATGAGCAGTTCTTC.

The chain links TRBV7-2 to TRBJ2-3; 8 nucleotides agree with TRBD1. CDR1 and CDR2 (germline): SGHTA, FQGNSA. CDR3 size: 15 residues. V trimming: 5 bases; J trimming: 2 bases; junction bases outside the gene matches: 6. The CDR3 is CASSARQGTTDTQYF. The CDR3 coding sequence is TGTGCCAGCAGCGCGAGACAGGGGACCACAGATACGCAGTATTTT.

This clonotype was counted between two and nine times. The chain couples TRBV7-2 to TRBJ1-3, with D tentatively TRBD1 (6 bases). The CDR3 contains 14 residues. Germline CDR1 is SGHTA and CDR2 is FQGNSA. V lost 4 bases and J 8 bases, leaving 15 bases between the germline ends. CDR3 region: CASSSSGAWDTIYF. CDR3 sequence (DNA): TGTGCCAGCAGCTCATCAGGGGCATGGGACACCATATATTTT.

This chain's CDR3 is CATSDSGTGDETQYF. CDR3 DNA: TGTGCCACCAGTGATTCGGGGACAGGGGACGAGACCCAGTACTTC. The chain recombines TRBV24-1 with TRBJ2-5, with 10 positions matching TRBD1. The CDR3 sequence is 15 residues long. The germline V gene encodes CDR1 KGHDR and CDR2 SFDVKD. Losses at the gene ends were 2 bases for V and 5 bases for J; bases not matched to a gene: 4.

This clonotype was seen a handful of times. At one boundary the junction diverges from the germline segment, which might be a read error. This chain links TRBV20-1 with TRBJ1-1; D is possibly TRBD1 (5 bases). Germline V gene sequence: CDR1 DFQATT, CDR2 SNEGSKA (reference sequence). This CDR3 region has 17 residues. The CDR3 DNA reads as TGCAGTGCTAGAGGAGAAGGTCGAGGACAAGGAAAGACTGAAGTTTTCTTT. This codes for CSARGEGRGQGKTEVFF.

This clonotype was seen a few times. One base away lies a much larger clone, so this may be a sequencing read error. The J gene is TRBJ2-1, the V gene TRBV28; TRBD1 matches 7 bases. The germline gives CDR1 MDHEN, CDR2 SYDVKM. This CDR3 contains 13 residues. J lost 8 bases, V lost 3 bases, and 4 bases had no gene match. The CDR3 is CASSFQGVYEQFF. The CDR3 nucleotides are TGTGCCAGCAGTTTTCAGGGGGTCTATGAGCAGTTCTTC.

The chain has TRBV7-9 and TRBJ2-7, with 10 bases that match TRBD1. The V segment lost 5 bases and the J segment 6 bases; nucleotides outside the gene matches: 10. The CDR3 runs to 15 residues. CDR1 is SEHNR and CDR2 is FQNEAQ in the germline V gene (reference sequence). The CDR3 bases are TGTGCCAGCAGCCGACTAGGGACAGGGGATGTCGAGCAGTACTTC. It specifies CASSRLGTGDVEQYF. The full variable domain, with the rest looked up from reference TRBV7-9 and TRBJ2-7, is DTGVSQNPRHKITKRGQNVTFRCDPISEHNRLYWYRQTLGQGPEFLTYFQNEAQLEKSRLLSDRFSAERPKGSFSTLEIQRTEQGDSAMYLCASSRLGTGDVEQYFGPGTRLTVT.

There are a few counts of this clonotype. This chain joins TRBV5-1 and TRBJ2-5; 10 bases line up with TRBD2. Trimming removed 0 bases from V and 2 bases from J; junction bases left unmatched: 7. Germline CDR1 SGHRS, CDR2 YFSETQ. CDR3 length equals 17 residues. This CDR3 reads CASSLAASGGGQETQYF. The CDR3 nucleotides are TGCGCCAGCAGCTTGGCCGCTAGCGGGGGAGGACAAGAGACCCAGTACTTC.

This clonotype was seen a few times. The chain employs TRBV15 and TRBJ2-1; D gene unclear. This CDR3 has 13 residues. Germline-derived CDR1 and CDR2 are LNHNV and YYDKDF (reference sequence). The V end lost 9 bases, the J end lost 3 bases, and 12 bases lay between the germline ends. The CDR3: CATAWGNYNEQFF. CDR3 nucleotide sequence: TGTGCCACAGCTTGGGGTAACTACAATGAGCAGTTCTTC.

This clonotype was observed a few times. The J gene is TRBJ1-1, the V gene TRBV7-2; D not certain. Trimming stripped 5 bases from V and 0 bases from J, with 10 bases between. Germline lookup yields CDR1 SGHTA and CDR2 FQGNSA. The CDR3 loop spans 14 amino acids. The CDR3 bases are TGTGCCAGCAGCCATCAGATCGTGAACACTGAAGCTTTCTTT. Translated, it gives CASSHQIVNTEAFF.

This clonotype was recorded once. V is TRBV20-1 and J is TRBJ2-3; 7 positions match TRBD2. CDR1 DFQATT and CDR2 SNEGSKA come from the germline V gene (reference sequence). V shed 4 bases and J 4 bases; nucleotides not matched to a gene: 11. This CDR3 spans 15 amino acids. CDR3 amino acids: CSAKRFGGSADTQYF. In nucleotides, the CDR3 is TGCAGTGCTAAGCGTTTTGGCGGGAGCGCAGATACGCAGTATTTT.

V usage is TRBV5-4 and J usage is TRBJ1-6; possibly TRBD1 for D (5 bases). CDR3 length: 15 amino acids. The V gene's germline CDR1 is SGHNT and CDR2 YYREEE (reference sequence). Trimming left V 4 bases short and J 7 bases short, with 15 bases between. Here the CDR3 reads CASSPSGTGNSPLHF. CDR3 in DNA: TGTGCCAGCAGCCCCTCCGGGACGGGAAATTCACCCCTCCACTTT.

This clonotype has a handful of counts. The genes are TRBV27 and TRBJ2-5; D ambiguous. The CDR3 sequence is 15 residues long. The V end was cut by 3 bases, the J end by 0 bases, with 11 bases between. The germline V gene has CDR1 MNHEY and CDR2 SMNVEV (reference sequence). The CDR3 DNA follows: TGTGCCAGCAGTTTCCTGTTTACAGACCAAGAGACCCAGTACTTC. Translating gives CASSFLFTDQETQYF.

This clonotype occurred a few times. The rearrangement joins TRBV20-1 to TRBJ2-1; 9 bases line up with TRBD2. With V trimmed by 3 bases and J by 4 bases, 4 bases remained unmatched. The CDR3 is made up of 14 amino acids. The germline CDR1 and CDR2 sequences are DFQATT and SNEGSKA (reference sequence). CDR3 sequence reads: CSASRTSAYNEQFF. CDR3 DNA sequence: TGCAGTGCTAGCCGGACTAGCGCGTACAATGAGCAGTTCTTC.

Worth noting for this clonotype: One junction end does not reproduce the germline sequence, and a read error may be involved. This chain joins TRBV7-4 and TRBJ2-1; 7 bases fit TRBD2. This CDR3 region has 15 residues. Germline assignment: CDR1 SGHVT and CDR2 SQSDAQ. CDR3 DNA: TGTGCCAGCACCTTAGGGGCGGGAGAGGGGAATGAGCAGTTCTTC. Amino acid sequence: CASTLGAGEGNEQFF.

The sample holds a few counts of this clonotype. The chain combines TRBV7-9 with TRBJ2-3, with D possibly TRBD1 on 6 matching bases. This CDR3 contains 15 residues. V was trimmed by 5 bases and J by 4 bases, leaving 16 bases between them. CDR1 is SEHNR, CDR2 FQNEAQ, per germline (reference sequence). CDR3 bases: TGTGCCAGCAGCCCCCAGGGGCCGGACGCAGATACGCAGTATTTT. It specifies CASSPQGPDADTQYF.

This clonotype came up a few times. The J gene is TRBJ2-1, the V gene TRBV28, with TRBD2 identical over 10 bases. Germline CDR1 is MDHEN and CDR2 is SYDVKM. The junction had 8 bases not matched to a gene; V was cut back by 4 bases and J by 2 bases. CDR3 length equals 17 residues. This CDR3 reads CASSSPTSGQAYNEQFF. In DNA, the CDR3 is TGTGCCAGCAGTTCCCCGACTAGCGGGCAAGCCTACAATGAGCAGTTCTTC.